This TCR beta chain is drawn from a study of blood T cell repertoires in COVID-19. CDR3 size: 15 residues. Here immunoSEQ multiplex PCR was the method, and the copy in TCRdb shows in-frame clones only, minus some. Seen here are around 100,000 clones, around 84% observed once, and the top ten hold 20% to 30%. This receptor was obtained from a man between 60 and 70 years old with acute or convalescent COVID-19. The rearrangement joins TRBV21-1 to TRBJ2-2; TRBD1 was called by the table and not checked on the DNA. TRBV21-1 constitutes a pseudogene. Sequences were obtained from peripheral blood. Written as DNA, the CDR3 is TGTGCCAGCAGCAAAGGGGGGCCGTCCGTCGGGGAGCTGTTTTTT. The encoded protein is CASSKGGPSVGELFF.